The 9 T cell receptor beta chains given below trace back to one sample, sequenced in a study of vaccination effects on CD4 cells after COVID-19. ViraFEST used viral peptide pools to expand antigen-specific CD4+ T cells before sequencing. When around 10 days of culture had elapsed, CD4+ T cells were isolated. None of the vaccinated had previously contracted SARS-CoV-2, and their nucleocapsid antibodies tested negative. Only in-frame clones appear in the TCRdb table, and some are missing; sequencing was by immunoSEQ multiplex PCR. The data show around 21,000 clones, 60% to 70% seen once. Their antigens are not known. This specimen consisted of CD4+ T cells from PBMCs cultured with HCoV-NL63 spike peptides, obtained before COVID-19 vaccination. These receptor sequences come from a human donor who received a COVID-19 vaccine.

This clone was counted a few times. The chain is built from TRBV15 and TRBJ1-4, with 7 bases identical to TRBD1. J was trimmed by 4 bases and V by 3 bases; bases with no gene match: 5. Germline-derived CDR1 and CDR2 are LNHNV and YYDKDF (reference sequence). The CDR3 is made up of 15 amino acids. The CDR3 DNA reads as TGTGCCACCAGCAGCCGCACAGGGGTTAATGAAAAACTGTTTTTT. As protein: CATSSRTGVNEKLFF.

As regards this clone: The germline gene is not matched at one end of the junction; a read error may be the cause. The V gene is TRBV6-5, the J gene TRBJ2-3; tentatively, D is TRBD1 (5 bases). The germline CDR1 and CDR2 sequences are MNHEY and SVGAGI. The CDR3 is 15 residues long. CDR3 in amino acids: CASSYRLDGADTQYF. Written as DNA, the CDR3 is TGTGCCAGCAGTTACCGACTTGATGGGGCAGATACACAGTATTTT.

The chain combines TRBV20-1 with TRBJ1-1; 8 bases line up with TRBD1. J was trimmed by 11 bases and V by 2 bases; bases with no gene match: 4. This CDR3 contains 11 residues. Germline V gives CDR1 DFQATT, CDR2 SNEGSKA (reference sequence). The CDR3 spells CSARPTGGAFF. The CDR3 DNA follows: TGCAGTGCTAGACCAACAGGGGGGGCTTTCTTT.

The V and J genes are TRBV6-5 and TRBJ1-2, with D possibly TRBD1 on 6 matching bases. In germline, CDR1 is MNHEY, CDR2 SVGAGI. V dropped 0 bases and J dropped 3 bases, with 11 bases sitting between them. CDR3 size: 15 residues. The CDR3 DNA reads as TGTGCCAGCAGTTACTCCTGGACAGAACACTATGGCTACACCTTC. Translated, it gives CASSYSWTEHYGYTF.

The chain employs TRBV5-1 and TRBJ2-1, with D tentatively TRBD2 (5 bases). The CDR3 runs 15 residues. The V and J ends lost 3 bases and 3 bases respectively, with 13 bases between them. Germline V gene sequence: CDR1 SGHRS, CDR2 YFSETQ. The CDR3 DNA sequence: TGCGCCAGCAGCTATGACGGGGAAATCTACAATGAGCAGTTCTTC. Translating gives CASSYDGEIYNEQFF.

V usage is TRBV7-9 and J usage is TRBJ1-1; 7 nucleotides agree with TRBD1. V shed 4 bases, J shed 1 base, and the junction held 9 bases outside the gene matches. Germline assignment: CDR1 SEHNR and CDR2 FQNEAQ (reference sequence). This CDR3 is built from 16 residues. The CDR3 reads CASSWHSTGKNTEAFF. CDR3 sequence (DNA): TGTGCCAGCAGCTGGCACTCGACAGGGAAGAACACTGAAGCTTTCTTT.

The DNA for the CDR3 is TGTGCCAGCTCTGGGGGGAGTTATCAGCCCCAGCATTTT. Amino acid sequence: CASSGGSYQPQHF. The rearrangement links TRBV18 to TRBJ1-5; a possible D gene is TRBD1 (5 bases). This CDR3 spans 13 amino acids. CDR1 is KGHSH, CDR2 LQKENI, per germline. The V gene lost 6 bases and the J gene lost 5 bases, with 11 bases spanning the gap.

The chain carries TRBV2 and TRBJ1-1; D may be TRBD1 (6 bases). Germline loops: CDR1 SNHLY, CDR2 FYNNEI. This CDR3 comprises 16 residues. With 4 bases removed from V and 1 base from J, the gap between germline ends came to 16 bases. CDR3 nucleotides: TGTGCCAGCAGTGTTGAGGGGGGAAAATCGAACACTGAAGCTTTCTTT. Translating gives CASSVEGGKSNTEAFF.

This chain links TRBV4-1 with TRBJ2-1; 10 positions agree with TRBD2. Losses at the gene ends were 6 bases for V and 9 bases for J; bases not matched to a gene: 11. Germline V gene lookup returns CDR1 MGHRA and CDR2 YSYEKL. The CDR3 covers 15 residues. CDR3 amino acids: CASSPASGTSAEQFF. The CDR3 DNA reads TGCGCCAGCAGTCCCGCTTCCGGGACTAGCGCTGAGCAGTTCTTC.